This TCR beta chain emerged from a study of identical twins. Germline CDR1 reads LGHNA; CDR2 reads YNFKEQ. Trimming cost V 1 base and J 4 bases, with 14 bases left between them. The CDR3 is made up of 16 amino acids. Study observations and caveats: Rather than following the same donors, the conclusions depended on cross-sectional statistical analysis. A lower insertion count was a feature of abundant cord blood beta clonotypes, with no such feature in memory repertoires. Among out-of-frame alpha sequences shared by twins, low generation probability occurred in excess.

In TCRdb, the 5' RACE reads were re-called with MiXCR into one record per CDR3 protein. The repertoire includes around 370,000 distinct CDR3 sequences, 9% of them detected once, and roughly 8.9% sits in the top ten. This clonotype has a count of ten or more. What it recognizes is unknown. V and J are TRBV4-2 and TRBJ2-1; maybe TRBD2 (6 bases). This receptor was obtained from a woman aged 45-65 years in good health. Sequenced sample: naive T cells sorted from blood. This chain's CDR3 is CASSQVLGGDYNEQFF. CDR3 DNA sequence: TGTGCCAGCAGCCAAGTTCTTGGCGGGGATTACAATGAGCAGTTCTTC.